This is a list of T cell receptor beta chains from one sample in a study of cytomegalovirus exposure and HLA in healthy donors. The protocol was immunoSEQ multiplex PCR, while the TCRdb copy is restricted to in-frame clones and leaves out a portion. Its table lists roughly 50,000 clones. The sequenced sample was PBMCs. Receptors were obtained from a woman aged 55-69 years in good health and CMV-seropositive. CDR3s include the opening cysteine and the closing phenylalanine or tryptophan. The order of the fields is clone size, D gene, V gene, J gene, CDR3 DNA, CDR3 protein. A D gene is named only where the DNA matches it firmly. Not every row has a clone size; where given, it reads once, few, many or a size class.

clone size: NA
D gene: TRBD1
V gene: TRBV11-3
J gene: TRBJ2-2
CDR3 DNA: TGTGCCAGCAGCTGGACAGGGGTCAACACCGGGGAGCTGTTTTTT
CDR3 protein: CASSWTGVNTGELFF

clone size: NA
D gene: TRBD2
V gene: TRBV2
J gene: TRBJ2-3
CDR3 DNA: TGTGCCAGCGGTCTAGCGGCTAGCACAGATACGCAGTATTTT
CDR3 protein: CASGLAASTDTQYF

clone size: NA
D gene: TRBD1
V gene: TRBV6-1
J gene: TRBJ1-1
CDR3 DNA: TGTGCCAGCAGTGGGCGAACCGGGACAGGGGATGAAGCTTTCTTT
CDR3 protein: CASSGRTGTGDEAFF

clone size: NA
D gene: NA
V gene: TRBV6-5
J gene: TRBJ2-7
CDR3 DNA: TGTGCCAGCAGTTACTCAGGGAAAGGGGAATACGAGCAGTACTTC
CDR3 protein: CASSYSGKGEYEQYF

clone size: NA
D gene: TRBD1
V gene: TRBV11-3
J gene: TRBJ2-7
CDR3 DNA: TGTGCCAGCGGGCCGGGACAGGGCTACGAGCAGTACTTC
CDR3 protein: CASGPGQGYEQYF

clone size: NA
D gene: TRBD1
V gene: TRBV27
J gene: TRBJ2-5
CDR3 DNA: TGTGCCAGCAGTTCATCGGACAGGGCGAGGCCAGAGACCCAGTACTTC
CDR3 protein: CASSSSDRARPETQYF

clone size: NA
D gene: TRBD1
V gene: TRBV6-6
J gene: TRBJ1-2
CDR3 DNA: TGTGCCAGCAGCCTCGGGACAGATTATGGCTACACCTTC
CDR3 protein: CASSLGTDYGYTF

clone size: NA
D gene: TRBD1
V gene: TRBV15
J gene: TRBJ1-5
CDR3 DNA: TGTGCCACCAGCAGGGGACCGGGACAGGGAGACTATAGCAATCAGCCCCAGCATTTT
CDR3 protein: CATSRGPGQGDYSNQPQHF

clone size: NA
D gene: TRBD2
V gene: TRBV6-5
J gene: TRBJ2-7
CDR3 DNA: TGTGCCAGCAGTTACCGCCCAGCGGGGGGTTACGAGCAGTACTTC
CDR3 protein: CASSYRPAGGYEQYF

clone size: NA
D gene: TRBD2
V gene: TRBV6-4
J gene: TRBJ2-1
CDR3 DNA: TGTGCCAGCAGTGACTCTAGCGGGGGGAACAATGAGCAGTTCTTC
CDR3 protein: CASSDSSGGNNEQFF

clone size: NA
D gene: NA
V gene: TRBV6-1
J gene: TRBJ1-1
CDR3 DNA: TGTGCCAGCAAGCAGGGATTGTACACTGAAGCTTTCTTT
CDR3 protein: CASKQGLYTEAFF

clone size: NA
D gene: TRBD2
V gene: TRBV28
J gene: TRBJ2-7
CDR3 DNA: TGTGCCAGCTTATTATCCGGGACTAGGGGCAGCGAGCAGTACTTC
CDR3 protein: CASLLSGTRGSEQYF

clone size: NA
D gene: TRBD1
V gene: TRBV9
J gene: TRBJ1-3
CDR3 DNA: TGTGCCAGCAGCGTAACGGACCTGACAGGGTCTGGAAACACCATATATTTT
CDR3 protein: CASSVTDLTGSGNTIYF

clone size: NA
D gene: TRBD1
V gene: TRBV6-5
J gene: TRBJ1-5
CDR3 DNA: TGTGCCAGCAGTAGGGGACAGAATCAGCCCCAGCATTTT
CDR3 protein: CASSRGQNQPQHF

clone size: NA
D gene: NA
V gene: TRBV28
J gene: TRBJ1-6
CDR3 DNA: TGTGCCAGCACCAGCCCGGGATCACCCCTCCACTTT
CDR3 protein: CASTSPGSPLHF

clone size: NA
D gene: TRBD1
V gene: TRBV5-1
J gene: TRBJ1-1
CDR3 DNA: TGCGCCAGCAGCTGGGCGCCCGGACAGGGCGGGATGAACACTGAAGCTTTCTTT
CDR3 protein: CASSWAPGQGGMNTEAFF

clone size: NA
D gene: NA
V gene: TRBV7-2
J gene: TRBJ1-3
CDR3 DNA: TGTGCCAGCAGCCTAGGCCCATCGAGCTCTGGAAACACCATATATTTT
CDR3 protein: CASSLGPSSSGNTIYF

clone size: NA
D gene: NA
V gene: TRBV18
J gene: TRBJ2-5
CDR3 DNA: TGTGCCAGCTCCCTGGGCAGCTACCAAGAGACCCAGTACTTC
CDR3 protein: CASSLGSYQETQYF

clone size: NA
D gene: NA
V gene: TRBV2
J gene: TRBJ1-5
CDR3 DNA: TGTGCCAGCAGTGAGCGGCGAGATCAGCCCCAGCATTTT
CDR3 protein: CASSERRDQPQHF

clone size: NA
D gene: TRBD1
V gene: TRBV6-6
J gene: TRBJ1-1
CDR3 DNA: TGTGCCAGCAGTGACAGGGGGCCGGTCACTGAAGCTTTCTTT
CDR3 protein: CASSDRGPVTEAFF

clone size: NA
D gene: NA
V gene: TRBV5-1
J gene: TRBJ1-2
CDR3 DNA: TGCGCCAGCAGCTTAGACAGTTTTAGGGGCTACACCTTC
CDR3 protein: CASSLDSFRGYTF

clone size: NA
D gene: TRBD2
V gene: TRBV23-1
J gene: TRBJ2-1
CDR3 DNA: TGCGCCAGCAGTCGTTACTCGGCGGGGGGAAACAATGAGCAGTTCTTC
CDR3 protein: CASSRYSAGGNNEQFF

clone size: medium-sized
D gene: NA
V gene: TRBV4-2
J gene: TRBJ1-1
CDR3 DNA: TGTGCCAGCAGCTTAGGGGTTGGCGGTGAAGCTTTCTTT
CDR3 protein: CASSLGVGGEAFF

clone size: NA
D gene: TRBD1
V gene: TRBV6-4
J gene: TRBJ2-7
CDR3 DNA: TGTGCCAGCAGTGACTCGATAGGGGGCAAACCTTACTACGAGCAGTACTTC
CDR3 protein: CASSDSIGGKPYYEQYF

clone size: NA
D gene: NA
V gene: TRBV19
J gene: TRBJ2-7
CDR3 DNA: TGTGCCAGTAGTCGCGAGCAGTACTTC
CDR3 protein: CASSREQYF

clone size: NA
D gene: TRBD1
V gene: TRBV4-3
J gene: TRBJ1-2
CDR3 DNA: TGCGCCAGCAGCCAAGATCGGGCAGGGGGTAACTATGGCTACACCTTC
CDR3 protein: CASSQDRAGGNYGYTF

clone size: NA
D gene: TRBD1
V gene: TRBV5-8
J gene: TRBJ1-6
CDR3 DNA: TGTGCCAGCAGCTTGGGGGCAGGGGGCCTCTCACCCCTCCACTTT
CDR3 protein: CASSLGAGGLSPLHF

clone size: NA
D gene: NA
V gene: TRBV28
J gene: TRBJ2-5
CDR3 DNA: TGTGCCAGCACCTATGGGACTCGTGAGACCCAGTACTTC
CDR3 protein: CASTYGTRETQYF

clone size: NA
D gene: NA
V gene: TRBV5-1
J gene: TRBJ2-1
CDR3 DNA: TGCGCCAGCAGCTTGGTGGACAGCCGAGACAATGAGCAGTTCTTC
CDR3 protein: CASSLVDSRDNEQFF

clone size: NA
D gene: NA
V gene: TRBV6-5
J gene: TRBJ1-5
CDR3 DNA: TGTGCCAGCAGTTACCAGGCAGGCCCAAATCAGCCCCAGCATTTT
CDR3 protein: CASSYQAGPNQPQHF

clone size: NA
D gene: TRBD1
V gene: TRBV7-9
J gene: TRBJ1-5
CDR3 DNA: TGTGCCAGCAGCTTAACACAGGGGGGGGATCAGCCCCAGCATTTT
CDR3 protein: CASSLTQGGDQPQHF

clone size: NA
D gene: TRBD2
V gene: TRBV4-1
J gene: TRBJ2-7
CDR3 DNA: TGCGCCAGCAGCCAAGAGGTTCCAGGGACGGGGGGCGAGCAGTACTTC
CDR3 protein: CASSQEVPGTGGEQYF

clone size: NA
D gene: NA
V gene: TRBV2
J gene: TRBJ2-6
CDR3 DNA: TGTGCCGTCAGCTCGGGAAGCTCTGGGGCCAACGTCCTGACTTTC
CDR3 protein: CAVSSGSSGANVLTF

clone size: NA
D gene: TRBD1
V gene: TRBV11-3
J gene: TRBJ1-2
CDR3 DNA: TGTGCCAGCAGCTCAACAGGGGGCGCGGGCTATGGCTACACCTTC
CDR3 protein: CASSSTGGAGYGYTF

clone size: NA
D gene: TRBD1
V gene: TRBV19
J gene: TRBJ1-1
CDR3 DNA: TGTGCCAGTACACGCCGGGACAGGGGCACTGAAGCTTTCTTT
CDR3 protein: CASTRRDRGTEAFF

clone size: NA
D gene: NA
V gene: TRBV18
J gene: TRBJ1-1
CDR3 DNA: TGTGCCAGCTCACCGAACAGGGTCCGGAACACTGAAGCTTTCTTT
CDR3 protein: CASSPNRVRNTEAFF

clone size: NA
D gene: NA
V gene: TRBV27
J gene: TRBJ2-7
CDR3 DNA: TGTGCCAGCAGTCGAGGGACATCAGGCTACGAGCAGTACTTC
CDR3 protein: CASSRGTSGYEQYF

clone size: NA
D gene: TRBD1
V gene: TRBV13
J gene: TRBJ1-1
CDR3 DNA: TGTGCCAGCAGCTTATTCCAGGGGGGCGTGAACACTGAAGCTTTCTTT
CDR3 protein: CASSLFQGGVNTEAFF

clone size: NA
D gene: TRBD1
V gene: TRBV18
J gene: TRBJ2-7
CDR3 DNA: TGTGCCAGTAGGGGACAGGCCTACGAGCAGTACTTC
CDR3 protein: CASRGQAYEQYF

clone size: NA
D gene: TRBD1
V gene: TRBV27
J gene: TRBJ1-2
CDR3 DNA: TGTGCCAGCAGAAAGACAGGGGGCTATGGCTACACCTTC
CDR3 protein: CASRKTGGYGYTF

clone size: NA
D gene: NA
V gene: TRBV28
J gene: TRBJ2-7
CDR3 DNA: TGTGCCAGCAGCCTTAACGGCCGAAACAGGGCCTACGAGCAGTACTTC
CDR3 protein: CASSLNGRNRAYEQYF

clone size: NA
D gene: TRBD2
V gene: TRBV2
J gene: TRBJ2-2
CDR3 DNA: TGTGCCAGCAGGGGACTAGCGGGCGCGTACACCGGGGAGCTGTTTTTT
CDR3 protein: CASRGLAGAYTGELFF

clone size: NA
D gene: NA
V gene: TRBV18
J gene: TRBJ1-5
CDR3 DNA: TGTGCCAGCTCACCAGCGGCAGGGCTGGGTCAGCCCCAGCATTTT
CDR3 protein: CASSPAAGLGQPQHF

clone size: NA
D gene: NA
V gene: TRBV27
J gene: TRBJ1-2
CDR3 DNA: TGTGCCAGCAGCCTCTCCAGGGCTGGCTATGGCTACACCTTC
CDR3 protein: CASSLSRAGYGYTF